These T cell receptor beta chains were read from a single sample in a study of CD8+CD57+ T cells in acquired aplastic anemia. A single record per CDR3 protein comes from TCRdb applying MiXCR to the reads. The sample yields around 140,000 distinct CDR3 sequences, around two fifths seen once. Specimen: sorted CD4+, CD8+, or CD8+CD57+ T cells (not recorded which) from PBMCs. All receptors derive from a human donor in good health, serving as a control. The CDR3 runs from the conserved cysteine through the conserved F or W. Each record gives: V gene, clone size, J gene, CDR3 protein. The size of a clone is reported for some rows only, either as once, few or many, or as a class for expanded clones.

V: TRBV20-1; size: -; J: TRBJ2-1; CDR3: CNAAGPPSSYNEQFF
V: TRBV9; size: many; J: TRBJ2-2; CDR3: CASSVGASLLTGELFF
V: TRBV5-1; size: few; J: TRBJ1-1; CDR3: CASSDTLANTEAFF
V: TRBV3-1; size: many; J: TRBJ2-7; CDR3: CASSTRQGTYEQYF
V: TRBV7-2; size: -; J: TRBJ2-5; CDR3: CASSLWGGETQYF
V: TRBV4-1; size: -; J: TRBJ1-3; CDR3: CASSQGGRSSGNTIYF
V: TRBV20-1; size: many; J: TRBJ2-2; CDR3: CSARGVDSPGGELFF
V: TRBV13; size: once; J: TRBJ2-3; CDR3: CASSSPSLVATDTQYF
V: TRBV7-7; size: many; J: TRBJ2-1; CDR3: CASRSDDEQFF
V: TRBV5-6; size: many; J: TRBJ2-3; CDR3: CASSLEGRSTDTQYF
V: TRBV10-3; size: -; J: TRBJ2-3; CDR3: CAISEGESDTQYF
V: TRBV6-5; size: -; J: TRBJ2-3; CDR3: CASGYSRGSGTDTQYF
V: TRBV20-1; size: many; J: TRBJ1-1; CDR3: CSPSGTLNTEAFF
V: TRBV10-3; size: -; J: TRBJ1-1; CDR3: CAISVPGGTEAFF